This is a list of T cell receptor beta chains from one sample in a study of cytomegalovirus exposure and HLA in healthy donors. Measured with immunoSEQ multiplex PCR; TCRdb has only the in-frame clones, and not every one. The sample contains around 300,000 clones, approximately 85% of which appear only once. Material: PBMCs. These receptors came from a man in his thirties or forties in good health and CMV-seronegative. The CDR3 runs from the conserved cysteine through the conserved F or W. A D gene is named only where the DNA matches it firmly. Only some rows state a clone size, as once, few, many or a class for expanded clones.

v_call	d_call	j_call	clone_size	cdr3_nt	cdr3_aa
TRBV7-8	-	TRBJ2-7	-	TGTGCCAGCAGCTTAGGTGGGGGCCCTACCTACGAGCAGTACTTC	CASSLGGGPTYEQYF
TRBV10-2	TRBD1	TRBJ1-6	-	TGCGCCAGCAGTGAGTCTACAGGGGTTAATTCACCCCTCCACTTT	CASSESTGVNSPLHF
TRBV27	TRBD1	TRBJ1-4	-	TGTGCCAGCGCTACCACAGGGGGGGCAGAAAAACTGTTTTTT	CASATTGGAEKLFF
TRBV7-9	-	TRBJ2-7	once	TGTGCCAGCAGCTTAACAGCCTACGAGCAGTACTTC	CASSLTAYEQYF
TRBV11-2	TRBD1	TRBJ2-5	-	TGTGCCAGCAGCCGGGACAGGGGGGGACAAGAGACCCAGTACTTC	CASSRDRGGQETQYF
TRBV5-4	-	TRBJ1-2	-	TGTGCCAGCAGCTTGCCCGGCGGCGATACCCTCTATGGCTACACCTTC	CASSLPGGDTLYGYTF
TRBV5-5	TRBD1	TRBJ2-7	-	TGTGCCAGCAGCACTCGGACAGGCTACGAGCAGTACTTC	CASSTRTGYEQYF
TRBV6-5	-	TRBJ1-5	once	TGTGCCAGCAGTTACGCAGGGGCACGAGGACAGCCCCAGCATTTT	CASSYAGARGQPQHF
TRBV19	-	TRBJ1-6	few	TGTGCCAGTAGGAGGGATAGACAGGATAATTCACCCCTCCACTTT	CASRRDRQDNSPLHF
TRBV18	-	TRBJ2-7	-	TGTGCCAGCTCACTGGGGCAGGGGGGCTACGAGCAGTACTTC	CASSLGQGGYEQYF
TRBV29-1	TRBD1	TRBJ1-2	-	TGCAGCGTTGAAGGCGACAGGGGGCCTGGCTACACCTTC	CSVEGDRGPGYTF
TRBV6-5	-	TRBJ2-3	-	TGTGCCAGCAGTTACCGTAGAAGCACAGATACGCAGTATTTT	CASSYRRSTDTQYF
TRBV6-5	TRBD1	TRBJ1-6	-	TGTGCCAGCAGTCAGGACAGGGATAATTCACCCCTCCACTTT	CASSQDRDNSPLHF
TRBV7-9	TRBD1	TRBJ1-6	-	TGTGCCAGCAGCTTAGTTGGGACAGGGAACTCACCCCTCCACTTT	CASSLVGTGNSPLHF
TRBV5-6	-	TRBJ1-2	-	TGTGCCAGCAGCTGGCAGGGGTTAGCTAACTATGGCTACACCTTC	CASSWQGLANYGYTF
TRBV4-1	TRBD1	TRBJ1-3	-	TGCGCCAGCAGCCAATTCAAGAGACAGGGGGCTGAGTACGGAAACACCATATATTTT	CASSQFKRQGAEYGNTIYF
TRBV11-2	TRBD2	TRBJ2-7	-	TGTGCCAGCAGCTCCACTAGCGGGGGAGGGAGAGAGCAGTACTTC	CASSSTSGGGREQYF
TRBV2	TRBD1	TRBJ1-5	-	TGTGCCAGCAGTTATGGACAGGGCACTCAGCCCCAGCATTTT	CASSYGQGTQPQHF
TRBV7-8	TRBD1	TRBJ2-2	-	TGTGCCAGCAGCCCCCGACAGGGGGGAACCGGGGAGCTGTTTTTT	CASSPRQGGTGELFF
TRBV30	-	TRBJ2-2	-	TGTGCCTGGACCCCAAGGGGCAGACGTTTAGGAGCCGGGGAGCTGTTTTTT	CAWTPRGRRLGAGELFF
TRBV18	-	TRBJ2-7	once	TGTGCCAGCTCTAATAGGGGGGGGGACACCTACGAGCAGTACTTC	CASSNRGGDTYEQYF
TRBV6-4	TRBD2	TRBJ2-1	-	TGTGCCAGCAGTGACTGGGGAGGGAACTCCTACAATGAGCAGTTCTTC	CASSDWGGNSYNEQFF
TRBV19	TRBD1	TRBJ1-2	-	TGTGCCAGTAGTATCGACACAGGGGTGCCGGGCGGCTACACCTTC	CASSIDTGVPGGYTF
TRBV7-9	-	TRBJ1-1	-	TGTGCCAGCAGCTTAGATGGGGCACTTGAAGCTTTCTTT	CASSLDGALEAFF
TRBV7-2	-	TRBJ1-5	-	TGTGCCAGCAGCTTCGAGGGCGCGAGTTTACAGCCCCAGCATTTT	CASSFEGASLQPQHF
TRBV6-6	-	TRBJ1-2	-	TGTGCCACCACAGATCCTCTCTATGGCTACACCTTC	CATTDPLYGYTF
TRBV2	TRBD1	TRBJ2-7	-	TGTGCCAGCAGTTCCGGACAGGGGTTCTCCTACGAGCAGTACTTC	CASSSGQGFSYEQYF
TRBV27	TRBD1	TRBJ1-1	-	TGTGCCAGCAGGACGGACAGGGGAGGAACTGAAGCTTTCTTT	CASRTDRGGTEAFF
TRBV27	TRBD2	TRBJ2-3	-	TGTGCCAGCCAAACAACTAGCGGGGGGGCAGATACGCAGTATTTT	CASQTTSGGADTQYF